Listed here is a single T cell receptor (beta chain). Its antigen remains undetermined. Base qualities were left out, and no much larger clone turns up one base away. This record comes from a study of beta chain features in type 1 diabetes (dated by TCRdb to the late 2010s). General notes on the study: Mean age, gender distribution, total cell number and subset yield were not different between patients and healthy donors. Across all samples, fewer than 110,000,000 sorted cells were examined, and cell number per subset correlated strongly with RNA yield. In the study, recently diagnosed type 1 diabetes patients and matched healthy donors were compared on the TCRB repertoires of their sorted circulating CD4+ T cell subsets. Whereas all 30 or so donors provided naive and central memory subsets, regulatory and stem cell-like memory subsets were isolated from just 8 patients and about 8 healthy donors.

The entire amount of isolated RNA was reverse transcribed using the High Capacity cDNA Reverse Transcription Kit, so the sequenced TCRB transcripts were expressed ones. Deep immunoSEQ sequencing was performed on naive, central memory and regulatory T cell samples, with an average of roughly 4 million total reads per sample. Sorted cells were lysed in RLT buffer, and RNA was extracted using DNase-treated RNeasy Micro or Mini kits according to cell number. Each cell subset was processed separately to prevent cross-contamination, with patient and healthy donor samples processed together. The immunoSEQ multiplex PCR was used to amplify TCRB sequences from cDNA, yielding 87-bp fragments that span the CDR3 region. Amplicons were sequenced on the Illumina HiSeq platform. Under the source paper's analysis protocol: Synthetic template baselines were used to correct PCR bias computationally, reads within Hamming distance 2 were collapsed together, and singletons that could not be merged were discarded. Reads were aligned to IMGT to assign V, D and J genes, CDR3 length, and insertions or deletions at six rearrangement sites. Within each subset, clonotype counts were normalized to sorted cell number, and only after that were true diversity and Gini coefficients computed with the tcR R package. Repertoire sharing was quantified using the overlap coefficient calculated on TCRB nucleotide sequences. Out-of-frame TCRB sequences from naive cells were analyzed as a proxy for the pre-selection repertoire. Not all clones reach the TCRdb copy of this immuneACCESS table, which keeps in-frame sequences only. Checked studies attribute under half of the gap to unresolved V genes and leave the rest unexplained. D and trimming come from the DNA, and the V and J calls and clone size come from that table. This sample holds around 690,000 clones; around an eighth were observed only once. The ten largest clones take up about 0.11% of the sample.

From each donor, a single peripheral blood sample of around 120 mL on average was drawn into heparinised tubes. A BD FACSAria II was used to sort naive, central memory, regulatory and stem cell-like memory CD4+ T cells with a panel that included CD45RO, CCR7, CD25, CD127, CD95 and CD27. A purity above 95% was achieved for all sorted populations. PBMCs were separated immediately by Lymphoprep density gradient centrifugation and were stained directly, without being cultured. So that batch effects would be minimized, each experiment stained and sorted samples in pairs, pairing one healthy donor with one patient. The investigation overall reported the following: Because small numbers of individuals were included in the HLA sub-analyses, any influence of HLA type on TCRB rearrangement was left unresolved. Sequencing cDNA rather than genomic DNA could over-represent highly expressing activated cells, although activation and CD3 levels did not differ between groups. The naive, central memory and regulatory TCRB repertoires appeared to resemble one another more closely among patients than among healthy donors. In all four CD4+ subsets, TCRB CDR3 length was moderately but significantly shorter in type 1 diabetes patients. PCR may preferentially amplify shorter templates, but because patient and control samples were amplified and corrected together, any resulting skew would affect both groups equally. At VDJ recombination sites, patients with type 1 diabetes made fewer insertions and deleted more nucleotides, a pattern implying thymic rearrangement abnormalities.

As encoded in the germline V gene, CDR1 is SGHRS while CDR2 is YFSETQ. V lost 0 bases and J lost 4 bases, and the count of bases not matched to a germline gene is 8. The CDR3 covers 16 residues, taking in both the cysteine and the phenylalanine. This entry keeps only the CDR3 DNA: 48 bases, framed from base 1. Material for sequencing was naive CD4+ T cells from blood. The cell subset or site label on this specimen signifies: true naive CD4+ T cells. The chain is assembled from TRBV5-1 and TRBJ2-7; 9 junctional bases match TRBD1. This sequence originates from a man aged 25 to 45 with type 1 diabetes. The CDR3 loop reads CASSLGEQGAGYEQYF. The sequenced DNA is TGCGCCAGCAGCTTGGGTGAACAGGGGGCTGGGTACGAGCAGTACTTC.